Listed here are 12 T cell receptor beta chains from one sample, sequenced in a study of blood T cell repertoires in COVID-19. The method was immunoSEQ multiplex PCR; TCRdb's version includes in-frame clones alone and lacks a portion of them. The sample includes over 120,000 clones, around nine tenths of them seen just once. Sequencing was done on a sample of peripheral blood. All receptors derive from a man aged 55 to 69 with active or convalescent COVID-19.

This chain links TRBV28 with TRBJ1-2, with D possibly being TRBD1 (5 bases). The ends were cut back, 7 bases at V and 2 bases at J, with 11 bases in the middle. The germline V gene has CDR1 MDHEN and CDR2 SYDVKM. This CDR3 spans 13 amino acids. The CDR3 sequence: CASTPTVNYGYTF. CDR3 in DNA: TGTGCCAGCACCCCGACAGTAAACTATGGCTACACCTTC.

CDR3 nucleotides: TGTGCCACCAGTGATTCGACTAGCGGGAACTACGAGCAGTACTTC. It is translated as CATSDSTSGNYEQYF. The rearrangement joins TRBV24-1 to TRBJ2-7, with 11 bases lining up with TRBD2. After removal of 2 bases from V and 3 bases from J, the junction contained 2 bases not matched to a gene. There are 15 residues in the CDR3. Germline-derived CDR1 and CDR2 are KGHDR and SFDVKD.

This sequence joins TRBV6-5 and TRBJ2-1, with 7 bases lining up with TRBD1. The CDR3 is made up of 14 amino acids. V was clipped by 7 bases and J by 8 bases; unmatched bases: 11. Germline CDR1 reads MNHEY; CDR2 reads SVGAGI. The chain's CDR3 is CASNRQGINYEQFF. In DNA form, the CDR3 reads TGTGCCAGCAACCGACAGGGTATTAATTATGAGCAGTTCTTC.

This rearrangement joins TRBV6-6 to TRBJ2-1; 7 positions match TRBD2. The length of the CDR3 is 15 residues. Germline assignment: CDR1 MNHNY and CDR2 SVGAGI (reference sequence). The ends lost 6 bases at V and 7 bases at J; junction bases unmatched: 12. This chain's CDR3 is CASSSPGGSGNEQFF. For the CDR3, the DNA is TGTGCCAGCAGCTCTCCTGGCGGGAGCGGGAATGAGCAGTTCTTC.

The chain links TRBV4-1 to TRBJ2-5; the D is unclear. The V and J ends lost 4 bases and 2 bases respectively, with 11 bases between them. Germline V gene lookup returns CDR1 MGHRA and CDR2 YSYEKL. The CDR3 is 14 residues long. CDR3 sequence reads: CASSLRSPQETQYF. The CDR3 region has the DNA TGCGCCAGCAGCCTGCGTAGTCCTCAAGAGACCCAGTACTTC.

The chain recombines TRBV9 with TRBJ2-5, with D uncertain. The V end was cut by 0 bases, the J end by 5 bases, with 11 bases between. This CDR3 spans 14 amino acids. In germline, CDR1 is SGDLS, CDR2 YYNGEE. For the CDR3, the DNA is TGTGCCAGCAGCGTAGCAGAAGCCGGGGAGACCCAGTACTTC. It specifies CASSVAEAGETQYF.

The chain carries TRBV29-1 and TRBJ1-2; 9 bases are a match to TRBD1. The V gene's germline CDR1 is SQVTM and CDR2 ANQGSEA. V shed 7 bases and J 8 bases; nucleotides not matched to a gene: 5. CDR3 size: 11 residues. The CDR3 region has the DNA TGCAGCGGTATCACAGGGGGCGGCTACACCTTC. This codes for CSGITGGGYTF.

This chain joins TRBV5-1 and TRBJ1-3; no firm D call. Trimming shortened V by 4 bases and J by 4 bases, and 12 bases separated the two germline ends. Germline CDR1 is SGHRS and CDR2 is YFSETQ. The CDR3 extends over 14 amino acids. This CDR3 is CASSPSLGGNTIYF. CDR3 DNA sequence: TGCGCCAGCAGCCCGAGCCTGGGCGGAAACACCATATATTTT. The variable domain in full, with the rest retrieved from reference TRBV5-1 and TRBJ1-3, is KAGVTQTPRYLIKTRGQQVTLSCSPISGHRSVSWYQQTPGQGLQFLFEYFSETQRNKGNFPGRFSGRQFSNSRSEMNVSTLELGDSALYLCASSPSLGGNTIYFGEGSWLTVV.

The CDR3 DNA sequence: TGTGCCAGCAGCCAAGAATCTACCACTAACGGCTACACCTTC. As protein: CASSQESTTNGYTF. The chain recombines TRBV3-1 (or the pseudogene TRBV3-2) with TRBJ1-2, with D uncertain. Germline-derived CDR1 and CDR2 are LGHDT and YNNKEL (reference sequence). V shed 0 bases and J shed 8 bases, with 13 bases lying between them. The CDR3 extends over 14 amino acids.

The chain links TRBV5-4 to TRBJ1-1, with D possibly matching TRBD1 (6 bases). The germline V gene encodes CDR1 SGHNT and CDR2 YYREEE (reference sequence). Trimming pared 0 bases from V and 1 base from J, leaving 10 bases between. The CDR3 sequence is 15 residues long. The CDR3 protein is CASSLVVRGNTEAFF. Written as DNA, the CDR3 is TGTGCCAGCAGCTTGGTCGTCAGGGGGAACACTGAAGCTTTCTTT.

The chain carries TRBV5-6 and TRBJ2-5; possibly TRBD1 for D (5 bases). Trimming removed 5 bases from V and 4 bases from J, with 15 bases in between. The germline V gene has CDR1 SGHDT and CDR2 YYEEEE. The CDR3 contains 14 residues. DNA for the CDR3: TGTGCCAGCAGTTCCGGGCCTAGGGGAGAGACCCAGTACTTC. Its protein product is CASSSGPRGETQYF.

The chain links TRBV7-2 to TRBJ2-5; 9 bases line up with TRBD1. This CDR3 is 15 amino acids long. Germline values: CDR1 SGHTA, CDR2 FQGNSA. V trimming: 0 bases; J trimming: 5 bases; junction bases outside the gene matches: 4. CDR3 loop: CASSLAGTGWETQYF. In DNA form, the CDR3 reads TGTGCCAGCAGCTTAGCGGGGACAGGGTGGGAGACCCAGTACTTC.